Below are 28 T cell receptor beta chains sequenced from a single sample in a study of T cell clonality in common variable immunodeficiency. Profiled with immunoSEQ multiplex PCR; TCRdb holds only in-frame clones, not every one. The sample contains tens of thousands of clones, none occurring once; roughly an eighth lies in the top ten. Sequencing was done on a sample of peripheral blood mononuclear cells. The receptors were gathered from a person aged 18-70 years in good health.

This clone was picked up many times. Coverage ceases 3 residues before the CDR3 finishes, and the germline J gene fills in the end. This sequence joins TRBV5-6 and TRBJ2-7; D unresolved. The CDR3 runs to 13 residues. Trimming took 1 base from V and 6 from J, leaving 11 bases between them. Germline assignment: CDR1 SGHDT and CDR2 YYEEEE. The CDR3 sequence is CASSLRDIFEQYF. Incomplete CDR3 DNA: TGTGCCAGCAGCTTGAGAGACATATTCGAG.

In its sample, this clone was seen many times. Read data end 3 residues before the CDR3 end; the end is taken from the germline J gene. J is TRBJ2-5 and V is TRBV10-3, with D perhaps matching TRBD2 (5 bases). Germline-derived CDR1 and CDR2 are ENHRY and SYGVKD. V lost 7 bases and J lost 3, with 9 bases in between. The length of the CDR3 is 12 residues. The CDR3 bases that were read are TGTGCCATCAAAGCGGCCAAAGAGACC. As protein: CAIKAAKET. The CDR3 reads in full as CAIKAAKETQYF.

Only a few counts were recorded for this clone. The read ends 3 residues shy of where the CDR3 ends; the end is completed using the germline J gene. The rearrangement uses TRBV7-2 and TRBJ2-3; perhaps TRBD1 as D (6 bases). This CDR3 contains 12 residues. CDR1 and CDR2 from the germline V gene are SGHTA and FQGNSA. CDR3 bases read: TGTGCCAGCAGCCAGTCTCCAGGGGCG. Its protein product is CASSQSPGA. The entire CDR3 is CASSQSPGAQYF.

This clone has ten or more counts. The observed sequence ends 3 residues before the CDR3 terminus, with the missing tail filled in from the germline J gene. This chain uses TRBV5-1 with TRBJ2-4; a possible D gene is TRBD2 (6 bases). The ends were cut back, 7 bases at V and 0 bases at J, with 11 bases in the middle. This CDR3 contains 14 residues. Germline CDR1 is SGHRS and CDR2 is YFSETQ. The DNA read from the CDR3 is TGCGCCAGCTCTTCCGGGGGAGCCAAAAACATT. This codes for CASSSGGAKNI. The whole CDR3 sequence reads CASSSGGAKNIQYF.

This clone was found many times. Read data end 3 residues before the CDR3 end; the end is taken from the germline J gene. The V gene is TRBV12-3 or TRBV12-4, the J gene TRBJ2-1; 7 bases map to TRBD2. There are 12 residues in the CDR3. With V trimmed by 6 bases and J by 9 bases, 5 bases remained unmatched. Incomplete CDR3 DNA: TGTGCCAGCAGGGGAGGCGGGGGTGAG. It specifies CASRGGGGE. The entire CDR3 protein reads CASRGGGGEQFF.

There are many counts of this clone. Read data end 3 residues before the CDR3 end; the end is taken from the germline J gene. This chain links TRBV6-1 with TRBJ1-6; TRBD1 matches at 7 bases. Germline lookup yields CDR1 MNHNS and CDR2 SASEGT. The junction had 10 bases not matched to a gene; V was cut back by 4 bases and J by 7 bases. This CDR3 region has 16 residues. Incomplete CDR3 DNA: TGTGCCAGCAGTGGGGCCCCGACAGGGAACAATTCACCC. Protein: CASSGAPTGNNSP. In full, the CDR3 is CASSGAPTGNNSPLHF.

This clone was seen at least ten times. The read halts 3 residues ahead of the CDR3 end, with the missing end drawn from the germline J gene. The rearrangement uses TRBV2 and TRBJ2-7; TRBD2 agrees at 12 bases. Germline trimming cut 5 bases from V and 4 bases from J; bases unmatched to any gene: 6. The V gene's germline CDR1 is SNHLY and CDR2 FYNNEI. CDR3 length: 15 residues. The covered CDR3 bases are TGTGCCAGCAGTCAACTAGCGGGGGGACCGTACGAG. Protein product: CASSQLAGGPYE. The whole CDR3 sequence reads CASSQLAGGPYEQYF. Based on the CDR3 plus reference TRBV2 and TRBJ2-7, the full variable domain is EPEVTQTPSHQVTQMGQEVILRCVPISNHLYFYWYRQILGQKVEFLVSFYNNEISEKSEIFDDQFSVERPDGSNFTLKIRSTKLEDSAMYFCASSQLAGGPYEQYFGPGTRLTVT.

This clone was picked up many times. The covered CDR3 bases are TGTGCCAGTAGTATCGTCCCCTACGAG. This sequence encodes CASSIVPYE. From start to end, the CDR3 is CASSIVPYEQYF. This rearrangement joins TRBV19 to TRBJ2-7, with no clear D. Read data end 3 residues before the CDR3 end; the end is taken from the germline J gene. The germline gives CDR1 LNHDA, CDR2 SQIVND (reference sequence). The CDR3 has 12 residues. V dropped 3 bases and J dropped 2 bases, with 5 bases sitting between them. Drawing the rest from reference TRBV19 and TRBJ2-7, the complete variable domain is DGGITQSPKYLFRKEGQNVTLSCEQNLNHDAMYWYRQDPGQGLRLIYYSQIVNDFQKGDIAEGYSVSREKKESFPLTVTSAQKNPTAFYLCASSIVPYEQYFGPGTRLTVT.

This clone was picked up many times. The read comes to an end 3 residues before the CDR3 does, leaving the germline J gene to fill in the end. The chain joins TRBV20-1 to TRBJ2-6; tentative D call: TRBD1 (6 bases). The V gene's germline CDR1 is DFQATT and CDR2 SNEGSKA (reference sequence). V dropped 3 bases and J dropped 0 bases, with 18 bases sitting between them. The CDR3 length is 18 residues. The sequenced part of the CDR3 DNA is TGCAGTGCTAGGGGGCCGGGACACCCTGTCTCTGGGGCCAACGTC. Translated, it gives CSARGPGHPVSGANV. The entire CDR3 protein reads CSARGPGHPVSGANVLTF.

In this sample, this clone turned up many times. The missing CDR3 end, 3 residues past where the read stops, is filled in from the germline J gene. This chain uses TRBV20-1 with TRBJ1-6, with 7 nucleotides matching TRBD1. V lost 1 base and J lost 9; bases outside the gene matches: 21. Looked up from germline, CDR1 is DFQATT and CDR2 is SNEGSKA (reference sequence). CDR3 length: 19 amino acids. The CDR3 bases that were read are TGCAGTGCTAGAGTCGGCAGGGGGAATTTTGGAGTGGCTTTTTCACCC. It is translated as CSARVGRGNFGVAFSP. The whole CDR3 sequence is CSARVGRGNFGVAFSPLHF.

There are many counts of this clone. The junction shows a germline mismatch at one end, possibly a read error. The read ends 3 residues shy of where the CDR3 ends; the end is completed using the germline J gene. The gene calls are TRBV7-7 and TRBJ2-1; D remains unclear. CDR3 size: 13 residues. Germline loops: CDR1 SSHAT, CDR2 FNYEAQ (reference sequence). Incomplete CDR3 DNA: TGTGCTAGCAGCTCCCTACAGAACAATGAG. Protein sequence: CASSSLQNNE. The entire CDR3 is CASSSLQNNEQFF.

About this clone: The sequenced fragment ends 3 residues before the CDR3 boundary, so the rest is inferred from the germline J gene. This chain uses TRBV6-2 or TRBV6-3 with TRBJ2-4; 8 bases fit TRBD1. This CDR3 is 14 amino acids long. CDR1 MNHEY and CDR2 SVGEGT come from the germline V gene. CDR3 DNA, as far as it was read: TGTGCCAGCAGAATACAGGGGGACTGGAGGGGT. Amino acids: CASRIQGDWRG. In full, the CDR3 reads CASRIQGDWRGQYF.

This clone was counted between two and nine times. The sequenced fragment ends 3 residues before the CDR3 boundary, so the rest is inferred from the germline J gene. The chain couples TRBV11-2 to TRBJ2-7, with D perhaps TRBD1 (7 bases). V lost 6 bases, J lost 4 bases, and 16 bases lay in between. Germline V CDR1 and CDR2: SGHAT, FQNNGV. This CDR3 region has 14 residues. The CDR3 DNA, read in part, is TGTGCCAGCAGTTCGGCAGGGGGGAGGTACGAG. It is translated as CASSSAGGRYE. The full CDR3 protein reads CASSSAGGRYEQYF.

This clone has at least ten counts. The CDR3 is cut off 3 residues early in the read; its end comes from the germline J gene. The rearrangement links TRBV2 to TRBJ2-7; 7 positions agree with TRBD1. Germline CDR1 and CDR2: SNHLY and FYNNEI. The CDR3 loop spans 13 amino acids. V trimming: 9 bases; J trimming: 4 bases; junction bases outside the gene matches: 9. This CDR3 reads CASWSRGTYEQYF. The sequenced part of the CDR3 DNA is TGTGCCAGTTGGAGCAGGGGGACGTACGAG.

This clone was picked up many times. The read terminates 3 residues ahead of where the CDR3 ends, so the germline J gene completes it. The V call is TRBV6-7, the J call TRBJ2-7; maybe TRBD1 (6 bases). TRBV6-7 is noted as an ORF with a role that remains uncertain. The V gene lost 1 base and the J gene lost 3 bases, with 19 bases spanning the gap. The CDR3 is 17 residues long. The CDR3 spells CASSYFDVVGQCYEQYF. The part of the CDR3 DNA that was read is TGTGCCAGCAGTTACTTTGACGTGGTCGGACAGTGCTACGAG.

Of note for this clone: The CDR3 end falls 3 residues outside the read, so it is completed with the germline J gene. The chain employs TRBV30 and TRBJ2-7; D remains ambiguous. The CDR3 consists of 15 residues. Trimming stripped 2 bases from V and 5 bases from J, with 19 bases between. CDR1 GTSNPN and CDR2 SVGIG come from the germline V gene (reference sequence). CDR3 DNA, as far as it was read: TGTGCCTGGAGTCCCCCCCGGGTCGAACACAACGAG. Its translation: CAWSPPRVEHNE. The entire CDR3 protein is CAWSPPRVEHNEQYF.

This clone was seen ten or more times. The CDR3 end is not reached by the read, which stops 3 residues before it; the germline J gene fills it in. This chain links TRBV11-2 with TRBJ2-3, with 10 bases identical to TRBD1. There are 15 residues in the CDR3. V shed 5 bases, J shed 4 bases, and the junction held 6 bases outside the gene matches. Germline V lookup: CDR1 SGHAT, CDR2 FQNNGV. The CDR3: CASSRTGGRPDTQYF. The sequenced part of the CDR3 DNA is TGTGCCAGCAGCCGGACAGGGGGACGTCCAGATACG.

This clone was seen repeatedly, ten times or more. The sequence runs out 3 residues before the end of the CDR3; the remainder is reconstructed from the germline J gene. The rearrangement uses TRBV19 and TRBJ1-5; D is perhaps TRBD1 (6 bases). The V gene lost 5 bases and the J gene lost 5 bases, with 19 bases spanning the gap. This CDR3 region has 16 residues. Germline V gene sequence: CDR1 LNHDA, CDR2 SQIVND (reference sequence). The CDR3: CASSPYREGIHQPQHF. The covered CDR3 bases are TGTGCCAGTAGTCCCTACAGGGAAGGGATCCATCAGCCC.

This clone was seen repeatedly, ten times or more. The read ends 3 residues before the CDR3 terminus; that terminus is restored from the germline J gene. The chain is built from TRBV2 and TRBJ2-1; no reliable D call. In germline, CDR1 is SNHLY, CDR2 FYNNEI. There are 13 residues in the CDR3. The V end was cut by 5 bases, the J end by 0 bases, with 5 bases between. CDR3 in amino acids: CASSRSSYNEQFF. The sequenced part of the CDR3 DNA is TGTGCCAGCAGTCGTAGCTCCTACAATGAG.

This clone was seen ten or more times. Read data end 3 residues before the CDR3 end; the end is taken from the germline J gene. The V and J genes are TRBV4-2 and TRBJ2-1, with 11 positions matching TRBD2. CDR1 LGHNA and CDR2 YNFKEQ come from the germline V gene. Losses at the gene ends were 6 bases for V and 4 bases for J; bases not matched to a gene: 5. This CDR3 spans 15 amino acids. The CDR3 protein is CASRLTSGGYNEQFF. CDR3 bases read: TGTGCCAGCAGGCTAACTAGCGGGGGATACAATGAG.

This clone was picked up many times. Read sequence stops 3 residues before the CDR3 end, and the germline J gene provides the missing end. This chain uses TRBV7-2 with TRBJ2-7; the match to TRBD2 covers 9 bases. CDR3 size: 15 residues. CDR1 is SGHTA, CDR2 FQGNSA, per germline. The junction had 5 bases not matched to a gene; V was cut back by 1 base and J by 4 bases. The covered CDR3 bases are TGTGCCAGCAGCTTAGGGCTAGCGGGGAATTACGAG. Translated, it gives CASSLGLAGNYE. The whole CDR3 sequence is CASSLGLAGNYEQYF.

Only a few counts were recorded for this clone. One end of the junction varies from germline; a read error may be responsible. Additional DNA sequences in this sample encode the identical CDR3. CDR3 DNA, as far as it was read: TGTGCCAGCAGCTTAACCGGGACAGGGAACACTGAG. As protein: CASSLTGTGNTE. Given in full, the CDR3 is CASSLTGTGNTEAFF. The chain combines TRBV7-6 with TRBJ1-1; TRBD1 matches at 9 bases. Sequencing ends 3 residues short of the CDR3 end; the germline J gene provides the rest. This CDR3 comprises 15 residues. Germline-derived CDR1 and CDR2 are SGHVS and FNYEAQ.

This clone has at least ten counts. The read falls 3 residues short of the CDR3 end, and the missing part is taken from the germline J gene. The chain has TRBV29-1 and TRBJ2-6; D is perhaps TRBD2 (5 bases). CDR3 length: 16 amino acids. Germline CDR1 SQVTM, CDR2 ANQGSEA. The V gene lost 3 bases and the J gene lost 0 bases, with 12 bases spanning the gap. CDR3 bases read: TGCAGCGTTGAGGCAGGAGGCCCCTCTGGGGCCAACGTC. This sequence encodes CSVEAGGPSGANV. The CDR3 in full is CSVEAGGPSGANVLTF.

This clone was detected many times. The read comes to an end 3 residues before the CDR3 does, leaving the germline J gene to fill in the end. This chain joins TRBV10-3 and TRBJ1-3; no clear D gene. CDR3 size: 15 residues. Germline CDR1 reads ENHRY; CDR2 reads SYGVKD. The V gene lost 6 bases and the J gene lost 6 bases, with 18 bases spanning the gap. The CDR3 bases that were read are TGTGCCATCAGCAACCCCGCTATATACCCAAACACC. The encoded protein is CAISNPAIYPNT. The whole CDR3 sequence is CAISNPAIYPNTIYF.

As for this clone: With the read ending 3 residues before the CDR3 end, the germline J gene is used to fill in that end. The rearrangement uses TRBV20-1 and TRBJ2-5; D perhaps matches TRBD1 (6 bases). V shed 6 bases and J shed 2 bases, with 13 bases lying between them. This CDR3 comprises 13 residues. Germline CDR1 reads DFQATT; CDR2 reads SNEGSKA (reference sequence). CDR3 amino acids: CSANFDRQETQYF. The part of the CDR3 DNA that was read is TGCAGTGCAAACTTCGACAGGCAAGAGACC.

This clone was counted many times. The missing CDR3 end, 3 residues past where the read stops, is filled in from the germline J gene. The rearrangement uses TRBV7-2 and TRBJ1-6, with 8 positions matching TRBD1. Germline assignment: CDR1 SGHTA and CDR2 FQGNSA. V shed 1 base, J shed 12 bases, and the junction held 5 bases outside the gene matches. This CDR3 spans 14 amino acids. The sequenced CDR3 bases are TGTGCCAGCAGCTTAGTTTCAGGGGGCGAACCC. This gives the protein CASSLVSGGEP. The entire CDR3 protein is CASSLVSGGEPLHF.

Concerning this clone itself: At one end, the junction sequence differs from germline, possibly due to a read error. The read terminates 3 residues ahead of where the CDR3 ends, so the germline J gene completes it. J is TRBJ2-7 and V is TRBV5-1, with D uncertain. The CDR3 contains 13 residues. Germline-derived CDR1 and CDR2 are SGHRS and YFSETQ. The sequenced CDR3 bases are TGCCCCAGCAGTGTTAACAGAGCCTACGAG. This encodes CPSSVNRAYE. The full CDR3 reads CPSSVNRAYEQYF.

This clone was recorded many times. The CDR3 is cut off 3 residues early in the read; its end comes from the germline J gene. This chain joins TRBV29-1 and TRBJ1-1, with TRBD1 as a possible D gene (6 bases). Per germline, CDR1 SQVTM and CDR2 ANQGSEA. The length of the CDR3 is 15 residues. Trimming left V 6 bases short and J 1 base short, with 18 bases between. Incomplete CDR3 DNA: TGCAGCGTGACCTGGACAGTACCAACGAACACTGAA. This sequence encodes CSVTWTVPTNTE. The complete CDR3 reads CSVTWTVPTNTEAFF.